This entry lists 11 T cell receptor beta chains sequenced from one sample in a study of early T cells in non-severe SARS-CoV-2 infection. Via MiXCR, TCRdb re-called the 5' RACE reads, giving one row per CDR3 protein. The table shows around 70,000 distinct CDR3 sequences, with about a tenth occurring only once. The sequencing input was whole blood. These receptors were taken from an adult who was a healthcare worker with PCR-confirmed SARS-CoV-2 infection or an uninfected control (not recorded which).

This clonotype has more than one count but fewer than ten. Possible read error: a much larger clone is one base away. The CDR3, as DNA: TGTGCCAGCAGTTTAGACAGCCAAGAGACCCAGTACTTC. Translating it yields CASSLDSQETQYF. The V gene is TRBV12-3 or TRBV12-4, the J gene TRBJ2-5; D gene ambiguous. V was trimmed by 1 base and J by 1 base, leaving 4 bases between them. The CDR3 sequence is 13 residues long.

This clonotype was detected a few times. The CDR3 protein is CASIRTGGSREQFF. In DNA form, the CDR3 reads TGTGCCAGCATCAGGACAGGGGGCTCTCGAGAGCAGTTCTTC. The rearrangement joins TRBV7-9 to TRBJ2-1; 11 positions agree with TRBD1. J lost 10 bases, V lost 7 bases, and 9 bases had no gene match. This CDR3 has 14 amino acids. Germline V gives CDR1 SEHNR, CDR2 FQNEAQ (reference sequence).

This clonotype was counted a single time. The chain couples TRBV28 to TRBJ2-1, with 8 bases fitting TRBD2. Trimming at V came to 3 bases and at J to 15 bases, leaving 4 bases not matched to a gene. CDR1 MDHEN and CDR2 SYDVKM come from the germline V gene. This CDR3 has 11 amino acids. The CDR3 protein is CASSLRGALFF. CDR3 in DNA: TGTGCCAGCAGTTTGCGGGGGGCCCTGTTCTTC.

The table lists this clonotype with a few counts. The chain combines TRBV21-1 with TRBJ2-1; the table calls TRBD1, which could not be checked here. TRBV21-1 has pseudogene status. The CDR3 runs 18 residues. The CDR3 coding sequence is TGTGCCAGCAGCAAAGCGCCGGGGACAGGGGGCGACTACAATGAGCAGTTCTTC. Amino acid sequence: CASSKAPGTGGDYNEQFF.

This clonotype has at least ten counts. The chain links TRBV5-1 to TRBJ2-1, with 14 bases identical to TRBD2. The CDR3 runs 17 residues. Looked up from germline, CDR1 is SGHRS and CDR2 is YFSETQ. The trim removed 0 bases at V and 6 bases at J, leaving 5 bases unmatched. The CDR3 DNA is TGCGCCAGCAGCTTGGAGGGACTAGCGGGAGCCAGCAATGAGCAGTTCTTC. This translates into CASSLEGLAGASNEQFF.

In DNA form, the CDR3 reads TGCAGTGCCCCAGGGGCTAGCGGGAGGGCCGGGGAAAACATTCAGTACTTC. Its protein product is CSAPGASGRAGENIQYF. The chain joins TRBV20-1 to TRBJ2-4; 12 bases agree with TRBD2. This CDR3 is 17 amino acids long. CDR1 is DFQATT, CDR2 SNEGSKA, per germline (reference sequence). The junction had 14 bases not matched to a gene; V was cut back by 6 bases and J by 5 bases.

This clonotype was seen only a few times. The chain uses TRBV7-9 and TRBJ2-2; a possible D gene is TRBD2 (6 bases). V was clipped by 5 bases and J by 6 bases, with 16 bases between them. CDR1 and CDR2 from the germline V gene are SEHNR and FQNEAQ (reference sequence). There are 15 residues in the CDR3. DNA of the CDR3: TGTGCCAGCAGCCTTGCGCGGGGAAGGGCCGGGGAGCTGTTTTTT. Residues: CASSLARGRAGELFF.

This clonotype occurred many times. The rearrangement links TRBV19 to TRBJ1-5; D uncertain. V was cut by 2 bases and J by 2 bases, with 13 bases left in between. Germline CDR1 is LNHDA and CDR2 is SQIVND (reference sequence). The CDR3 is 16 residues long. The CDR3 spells CASSINGGLGNQPQHF. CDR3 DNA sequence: TGTGCCAGTAGTATAAATGGAGGGCTAGGCAATCAGCCCCAGCATTTT.

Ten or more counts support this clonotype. The CDR3 DNA reads TGCGCCAGCAGCTTGGAGCGTATTGCCTACAATGAGCAGTTCTTC. This codes for CASSLERIAYNEQFF. This chain connects TRBV5-1 to TRBJ2-1, with no clear D. From germline, CDR1 is SGHRS and CDR2 YFSETQ. V was shortened by 0 bases and J by 2 bases, with 9 bases between the two germline ends. The CDR3 contains 15 residues.

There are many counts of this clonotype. CDR3 sequence (DNA): TGCAGTGCTAGAGCAAATTGGGTTTTCTTT. It translates to CSARANWVFF. The chain uses TRBV20-1 and TRBJ1-1; D is unclear. V shed 1 base and J shed 13 bases, with 10 bases lying between them. The CDR3 is 10 amino acids. Germline V gene sequence: CDR1 DFQATT, CDR2 SNEGSKA (reference sequence).

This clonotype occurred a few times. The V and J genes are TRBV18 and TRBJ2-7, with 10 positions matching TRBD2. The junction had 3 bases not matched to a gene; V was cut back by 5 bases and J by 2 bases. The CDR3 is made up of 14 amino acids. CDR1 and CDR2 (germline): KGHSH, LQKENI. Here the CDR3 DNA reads TGTGCCAGCTCATCTAGCGGGAGCCCCTACGAGCAGTACTTC. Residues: CASSSSGSPYEQYF.